This T cell receptor (beta chain) was sequenced in a study of blood T cell repertoires in COVID-19. CDR3 length equals 16 residues. V gave up 2 bases and J gave up 4 bases, with 16 bases separating them. Germline V gene lookup returns CDR1 SGHKS and CDR2 YYEKEE (reference sequence). Generated by immunoSEQ multiplex PCR, the TCRdb table keeps only in-frame clones and is missing some. Here the sample spans a few hundred thousand clones, roughly 90% being singletons. This TCR derives from a woman aged 18-29 years who had recovered from COVID-19. V and J are TRBV5-5 and TRBJ1-3; the D is unclear. The sample was PBMCs or T cells enriched from blood (not recorded which). The CDR3 DNA reads as TGTGCCAGCAGCTTTGTTCCCACCTCCACAGGAAACACCATATATTTT. This encodes CASSFVPTSTGNTIYF. Drawing the rest from reference TRBV5-5 and TRBJ1-3, the complete variable domain is DAGVTQSPTHLIKTRGQQVTLRCSPISGHKSVSWYQQVLGQGPQFIFQYYEKEERGRGNFPDRFSARQFPNYSSELNVNALLLGDSALYLCASSFVPTSTGNTIYFGEGSWLTVV.